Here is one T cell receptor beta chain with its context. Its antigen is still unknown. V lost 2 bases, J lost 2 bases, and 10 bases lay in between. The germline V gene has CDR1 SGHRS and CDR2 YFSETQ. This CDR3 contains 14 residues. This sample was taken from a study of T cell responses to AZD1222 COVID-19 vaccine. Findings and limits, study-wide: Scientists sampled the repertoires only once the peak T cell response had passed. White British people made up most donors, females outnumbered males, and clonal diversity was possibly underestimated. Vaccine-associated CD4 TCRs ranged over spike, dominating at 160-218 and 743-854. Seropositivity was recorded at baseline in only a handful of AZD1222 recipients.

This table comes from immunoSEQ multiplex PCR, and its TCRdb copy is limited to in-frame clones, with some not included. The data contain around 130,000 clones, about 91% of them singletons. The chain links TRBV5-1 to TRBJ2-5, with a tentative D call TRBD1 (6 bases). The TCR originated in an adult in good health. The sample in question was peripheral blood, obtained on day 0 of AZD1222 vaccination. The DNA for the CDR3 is TGCGCCAGCAGCTTAGAGACAGGTCAAGAGACCCAGTACTTC. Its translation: CASSLETGQETQYF.